The text below deals with one TCR beta chain. Its antigen is undetermined. The entry originates in a study of regulatory T cells in long-lasting Graves disease. Study summary: Those Graves' patients who were newly diagnosed had been on antithyroid drugs under 3 months.

TCR beta libraries were built with iRepertoire HTBI primers and Arm-PCR of CDR3 regions. TCRdb fed the multiplex PCR reads into MiXCR, producing one record per CDR3 protein. In the table there are around 250,000 distinct CDR3 sequences, around 19% of which are singletons. General observations from the study: The TCR repertoire of persistent Graves' patients was less diverse than that of newly diagnosed ones. New patients shared some 970 public clonotypes, fewer than the approximately 3,000 shared by persistent patients.

The V end was cut by 6 bases, the J end by 5 bases, with 17 bases between. There are 15 residues in the CDR3. The germline V gene has CDR1 SGHNT and CDR2 YENEEA. Time point meaning: newly diagnosed GD, antithyroid drugs for less than 3 months. PBMCs provided the RNA from which the TCR library was made. The specimen comprised peripheral blood mononuclear cells (PBMCs), sampled at new diagnosis, from a patient treated with antithyroid drugs. The chain employs TRBV11-3 and TRBJ2-1, with a tentative D call TRBD2 (7 bases). This receptor was obtained from a female donor with Graves disease. CDR3 region: CASSRGGGWNNEQFF. CDR3 sequence (DNA): TGTGCCAGCAGTAGAGGGGGGGGCTGGAACAATGAGCAGTTCTTC.